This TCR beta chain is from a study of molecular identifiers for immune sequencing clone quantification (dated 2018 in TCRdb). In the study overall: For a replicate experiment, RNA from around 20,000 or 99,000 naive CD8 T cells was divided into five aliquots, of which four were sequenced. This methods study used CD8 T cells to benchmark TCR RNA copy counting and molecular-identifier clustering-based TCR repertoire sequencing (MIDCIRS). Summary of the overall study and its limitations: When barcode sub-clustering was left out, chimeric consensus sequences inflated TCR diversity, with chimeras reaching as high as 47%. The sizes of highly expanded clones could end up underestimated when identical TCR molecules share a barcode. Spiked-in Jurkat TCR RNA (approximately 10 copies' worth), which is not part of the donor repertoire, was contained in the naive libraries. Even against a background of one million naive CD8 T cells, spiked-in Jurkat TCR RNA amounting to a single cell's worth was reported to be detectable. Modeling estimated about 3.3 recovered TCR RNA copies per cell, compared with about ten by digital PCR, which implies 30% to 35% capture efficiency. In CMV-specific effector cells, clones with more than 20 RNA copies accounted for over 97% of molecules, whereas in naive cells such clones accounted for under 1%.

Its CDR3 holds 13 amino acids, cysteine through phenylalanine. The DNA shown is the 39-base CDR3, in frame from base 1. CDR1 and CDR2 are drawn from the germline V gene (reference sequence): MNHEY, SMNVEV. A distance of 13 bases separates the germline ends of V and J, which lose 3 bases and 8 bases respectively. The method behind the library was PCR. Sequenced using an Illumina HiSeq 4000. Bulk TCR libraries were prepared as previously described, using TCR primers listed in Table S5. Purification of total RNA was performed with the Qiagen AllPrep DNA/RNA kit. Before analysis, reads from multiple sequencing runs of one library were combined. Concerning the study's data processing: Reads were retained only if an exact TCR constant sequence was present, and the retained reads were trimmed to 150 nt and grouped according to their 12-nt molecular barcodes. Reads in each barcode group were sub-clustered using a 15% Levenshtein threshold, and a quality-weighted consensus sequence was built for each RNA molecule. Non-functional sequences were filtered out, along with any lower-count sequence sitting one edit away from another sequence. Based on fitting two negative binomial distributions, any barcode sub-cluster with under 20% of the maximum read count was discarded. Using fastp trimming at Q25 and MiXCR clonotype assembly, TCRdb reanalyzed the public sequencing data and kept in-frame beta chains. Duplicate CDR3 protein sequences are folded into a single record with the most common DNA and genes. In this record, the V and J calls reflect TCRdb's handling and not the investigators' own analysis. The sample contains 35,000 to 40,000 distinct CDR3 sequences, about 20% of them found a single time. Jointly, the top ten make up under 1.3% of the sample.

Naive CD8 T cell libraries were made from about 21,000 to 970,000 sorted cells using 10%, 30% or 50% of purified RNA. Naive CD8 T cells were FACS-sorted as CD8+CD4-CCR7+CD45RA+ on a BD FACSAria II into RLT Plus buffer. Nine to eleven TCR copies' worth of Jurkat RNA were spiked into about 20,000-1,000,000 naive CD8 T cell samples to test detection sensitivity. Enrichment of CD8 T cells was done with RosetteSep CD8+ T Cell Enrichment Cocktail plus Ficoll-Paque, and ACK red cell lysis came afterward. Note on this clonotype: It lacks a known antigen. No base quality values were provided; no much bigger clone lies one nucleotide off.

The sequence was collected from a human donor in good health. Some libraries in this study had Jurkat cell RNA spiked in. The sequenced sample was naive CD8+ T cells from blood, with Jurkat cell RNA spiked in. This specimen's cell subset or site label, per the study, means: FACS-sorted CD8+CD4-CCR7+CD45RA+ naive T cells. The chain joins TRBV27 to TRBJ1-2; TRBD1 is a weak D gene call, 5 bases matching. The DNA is TGTGCCAGCAGTTTCCTGGGGGACTTCGGCTACACCTTC. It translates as CASSFLGDFGYTF.